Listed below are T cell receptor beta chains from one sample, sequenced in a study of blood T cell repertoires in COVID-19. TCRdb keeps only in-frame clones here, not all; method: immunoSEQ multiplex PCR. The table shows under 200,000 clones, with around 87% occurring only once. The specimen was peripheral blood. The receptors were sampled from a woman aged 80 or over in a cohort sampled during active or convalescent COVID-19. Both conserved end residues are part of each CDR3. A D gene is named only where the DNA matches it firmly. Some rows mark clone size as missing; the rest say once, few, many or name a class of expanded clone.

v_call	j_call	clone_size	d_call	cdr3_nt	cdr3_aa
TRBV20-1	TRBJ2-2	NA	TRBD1	TGCAGTGCAAGTCCCGGGACAGGGTCCGGGGAGCTGTTTTTT	CSASPGTGSGELFF
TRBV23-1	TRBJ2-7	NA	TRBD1	TGCGCCAGCAGTCAATCGGGGACAGGGGGCGATCGGAGGGAGCAGTACTTC	CASSQSGTGGDRREQYF
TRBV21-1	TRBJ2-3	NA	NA	TGTGCCAGCAGCAAAGTAAATTTTAGCGGGAGAAATACAGATACGCAGTATTTT	CASSKVNFSGRNTDTQYF
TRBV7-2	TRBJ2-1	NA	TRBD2	TGTGCCAGCAGCCATATATTTGTGGGACTAGGGAACAATGAGCAGTTCTTC	CASSHIFVGLGNNEQFF
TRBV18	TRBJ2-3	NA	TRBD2	TGTGCCAGCTCACCTTCGGGGGGGGATACGCAGTATTTT	CASSPSGGDTQYF
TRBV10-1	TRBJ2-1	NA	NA	TGCGCCAGCGCGAATAGATACGATGAGCAGTTCTTC	CASANRYDEQFF
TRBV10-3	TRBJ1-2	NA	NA	TGTGCCATCAGTGCGGACCGGACATTGCCTAACTATGGCTACACCTTC	CAISADRTLPNYGYTF
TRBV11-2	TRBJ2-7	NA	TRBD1	TGTGCCAGCAGCCCCGGGACAGGGGGCGAGCAGTACTTC	CASSPGTGGEQYF
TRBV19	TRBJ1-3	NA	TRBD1	TGTGCCAGTAGTCTCCGACAGGGCCTGGGGAACACCATATATTTT	CASSLRQGLGNTIYF
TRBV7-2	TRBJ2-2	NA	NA	TGTGCCAGCAGCGCATCACTAGCGAACACCGGGGAGCTGTTTTTT	CASSASLANTGELFF
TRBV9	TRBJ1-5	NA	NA	TGTGCCAGCATCCCGGGATTGTATAGCAATCAGCCCCAGCATTTT	CASIPGLYSNQPQHF
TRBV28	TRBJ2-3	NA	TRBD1	TGTGCCAGCAGTTTGTGGCAGGGGGGCACAGATACGCAGTATTTT	CASSLWQGGTDTQYF
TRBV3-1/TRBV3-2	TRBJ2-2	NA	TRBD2	TGTGCCAGCAGCCAAGTGAGGGGGCTAGCGGGAGTTCGGGACACCGGGGAGCTGTTTTTT	CASSQVRGLAGVRDTGELFF
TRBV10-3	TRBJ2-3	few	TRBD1	TGTGCCATCAGTGAAACAGGGGGCTACACAGATACGCAGTATTTT	CAISETGGYTDTQYF
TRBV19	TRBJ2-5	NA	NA	TGTGCCAGTTCTTCCCTCCAAGAGACCCAGTACTTC	CASSSLQETQYF
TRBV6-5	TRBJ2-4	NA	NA	TGTGCCAGCAGTTACTCGAACATTTTAGCCAAAAACATTCAGTACTTC	CASSYSNILAKNIQYF
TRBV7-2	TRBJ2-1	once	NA	TGTGCCAGCAGCTTAGCGGGGGGGGCTGGAAATGAGCAGTTCTTC	CASSLAGGAGNEQFF
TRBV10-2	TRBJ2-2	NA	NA	TGCGCCACGGAAGACAGGGGGGAGCTGTTTTTT	CATEDRGELFF
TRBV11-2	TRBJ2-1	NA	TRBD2	TGTGCCAGCAGCTTAGGGCGGGGGGCCTACAGTGAGCAGTTCTTC	CASSLGRGAYSEQFF
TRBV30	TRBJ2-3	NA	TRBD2	TGTGCCTGGGACGGACTAGCGGGCATAACAGATACGCAGTATTTT	CAWDGLAGITDTQYF
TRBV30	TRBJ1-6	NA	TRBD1	TGTGCCTGGAATAACAGGGGAAGTTCACCCCTCCACTTT	CAWNNRGSSPLHF
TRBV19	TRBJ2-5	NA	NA	TGTGCCAGTACCCAGGGGCCACTAGAGACCCAGTACTTC	CASTQGPLETQYF
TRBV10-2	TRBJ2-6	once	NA	TGCGCCAGCAGTGAGTTTTACAGCCAGACAAACTCTGGGGCCAACGTCCTGACTTTC	CASSEFYSQTNSGANVLTF
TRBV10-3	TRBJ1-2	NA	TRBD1	TGTGCCATCAGGGACAGGGAATCAGATGGCTACACCTTC	CAIRDRESDGYTF
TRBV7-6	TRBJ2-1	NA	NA	TGTGCCAGCAGCTTTGTCCAGGGAAGCTCCAATGAGCAGTTCTTC	CASSFVQGSSNEQFF
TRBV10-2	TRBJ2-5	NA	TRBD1	TGCGCCAGCAGTGAGGGGACAGGGAGGGAGACCCAGTACTTC	CASSEGTGRETQYF